The 18 T cell receptor beta chains in this list originate from one sample, sequenced in a study of cytomegalovirus exposure and HLA in healthy donors. The PCR used 60 Vbeta and 13 Jbeta primers. Profiling relied on immunoSEQ multiplex PCR, and the TCRdb table lists in-frame clones only, not all of them. The sample includes about 130,000 clones, more than 70% of them seen just once. Source material: PBMCs. The receptor source for this set is a young man in good health and CMV-seronegative.

This chain connects TRBV27 to TRBJ2-1, with D possibly TRBD1 on 5 matching bases. The length of the CDR3 is 15 residues. Germline V CDR1 and CDR2: MNHEY, SMNVEV (reference sequence). Deletions cut 1 base from V and 5 bases from J, with 12 bases between. CDR3 sequence: CASSLWGTVHNEQFF. In DNA form, the CDR3 reads TGTGCCAGCAGTTTATGGGGCACCGTACACAATGAGCAGTTCTTC.

The chain is built from TRBV6-5 and TRBJ1-5; D might be TRBD1 (6 bases). V was shortened by 6 bases and J by 5 bases, with 11 bases between the two germline ends. The CDR3 runs 13 residues. CDR1 is MNHEY and CDR2 is SVGAGI in the germline V gene. The CDR3 region is CASSTQGYQPQHF. The CDR3 DNA reads TGTGCCAGCAGCACTCAGGGGTATCAGCCCCAGCATTTT.

The V and J genes are TRBV5-4 and TRBJ2-7; D is perhaps TRBD2 (6 bases). Per germline, CDR1 SGHNT and CDR2 YYREEE (reference sequence). This CDR3 has 15 amino acids. V was pared by 4 bases and J by 7 bases, with 21 bases between. CDR3 region: CASSRDGGGTQEQYF. CDR3 DNA: TGTGCCAGCAGCCGTGATGGCGGAGGGACTCAAGAGCAGTACTTC.

This chain joins TRBV4-1 and TRBJ2-3, with D perhaps matching TRBD2 (5 bases). Trimming cost V 1 base and J 0 bases, with 11 bases left between them. CDR3 length: 16 residues. The germline CDR1 and CDR2 sequences are MGHRA and YSYEKL. The CDR3 spells CASSQAPRTSTDTQYF. Written as DNA, the CDR3 is TGCGCCAGCAGCCAAGCCCCAAGGACTAGCACAGATACGCAGTATTTT.

This chain connects TRBV5-6 to TRBJ1-6, with TRBD1 matching 8 bases. This CDR3 has 14 amino acids. The germline CDR1 and CDR2 sequences are SGHDT and YYEEEE. With V trimmed by 4 bases and J by 9 bases, 6 bases remained unmatched. The CDR3 spells CASSTTGVSSPLHF. CDR3 coding DNA: TGTGCCAGCAGCACGACAGGGGTTAGTTCACCCCTCCACTTT.

This clone was recorded a few times. The chain recombines TRBV7-3 with TRBJ2-1, with 8 positions matching TRBD2. The CDR3 length is 13 residues. The V gene end was trimmed by 5 bases and the J gene end by 9 bases; junction bases not matched to a gene: 6. CDR1 is SGHTA and CDR2 is FQGTGA in the germline V gene. CDR3 region: CASSLQAGVEQFF. The CDR3, as DNA: TGTGCCAGCAGCCTCCAAGCGGGAGTTGAGCAGTTCTTC.

The rearrangement joins TRBV7-9 to TRBJ2-7; D gene unclear. Trimming took off 10 bases at V and 1 base at J, with 8 bases between the two ends. Germline CDR1 and CDR2: SEHNR and FQNEAQ (reference sequence). This CDR3 is built from 11 residues. The CDR3 DNA sequence: TGTGCCACGCAGGCGTCCTACGAGCAGTACTTC. The encoded protein is CATQASYEQYF.

CDR3 in DNA: TGTGTCCCCGGGACAGGGGAGGGCAATGAGCAGTTCTTC. Translated: CVPGTGEGNEQFF. This chain links TRBV30 with TRBJ2-1; 10 bases are shared with TRBD1. The CDR3 extends over 13 amino acids. The germline V gene has CDR1 GTSNPN and CDR2 SVGIG (reference sequence).

The rearrangement uses TRBV14 and TRBJ2-7; 8 positions match TRBD2. CDR3 length equals 16 residues. With 2 bases clipped from V and 9 bases from J, the junction kept 15 bases outside the gene matches. Germline CDR1 and CDR2: SGHDN and FVKESK. As DNA, the CDR3 is TGTGCCAGCAGCCAAAGCCCGAGGGGAGCGGGAGTTGCGCAGTACTTC. Amino acid sequence: CASSQSPRGAGVAQYF.

V usage is TRBV5-1 and J usage is TRBJ2-1, with 8 nucleotides matching TRBD2. Germline CDR1 and CDR2: SGHRS and YFSETQ. The CDR3 extends over 15 amino acids. V lost 1 base to trimming and J lost 10 bases; unmatched junction nucleotides: 10. CDR3 amino acids: CASSLRAGDSREQFF. CDR3 DNA sequence: TGCGCCAGCAGCTTGAGAGCGGGAGATAGCAGAGAGCAGTTCTTC.

The V gene is TRBV4-1, the J gene TRBJ1-2, with 12 bases matching TRBD1. The J segment lost 6 bases and the V segment lost 0 bases, leaving 2 bases of the junction unmatched. This CDR3 has 15 amino acids. The germline V gene has CDR1 MGHRA and CDR2 YSYEKL. CDR3 sequence: CASSQEGTGGHGYTF. CDR3 nucleotide sequence: TGCGCCAGCAGCCAAGAGGGGACAGGGGGCCATGGCTACACCTTC.

The chain employs TRBV7-3 and TRBJ2-3; perhaps TRBD2 as D (6 bases). The CDR3 is 18 residues long. The germline CDR1 and CDR2 sequences are SGHTA and FQGTGA. V was clipped by 5 bases and J by 3 bases, with 24 bases between them. CDR3 protein: CASSLRRWGVRGTDTQYF. The CDR3 nucleotides read TGTGCCAGCAGCCTCCGGCGTTGGGGGGTGCGCGGAACAGATACGCAGTATTTT.

In this sample, this clone turned up once. The rearrangement uses TRBV30 and TRBJ2-6; tentatively, D is TRBD2 (6 bases). With 2 bases removed from V and 0 bases from J, the gap between germline ends came to 14 bases. The CDR3 length is 17 residues. Germline V gene sequence: CDR1 GTSNPN, CDR2 SVGIG (reference sequence). The CDR3 DNA reads TGTGCCTGGAGTACCGGAGGGTCAAGCTCTGGGGCCAACGTCCTGACTTTC. It yields the protein CAWSTGGSSSGANVLTF.

In DNA, the CDR3 is TGTGCCAGCAGAACCCCAGCGGGAGGGCGGGAGACCCAGTACTTC. This translates into CASRTPAGGRETQYF. This chain uses TRBV2 with TRBJ2-5; TRBD2 agrees at 10 bases. With 6 bases clipped from V and 5 bases from J, the junction kept 9 bases outside the gene matches. Germline CDR1 is SNHLY and CDR2 is FYNNEI. CDR3 length: 15 amino acids.

Turning to this clone: The junction differs from germline at one of its ends, possibly a read error. The CDR3 region has the DNA TGCGCCAGCAGCACCGGACTAGCGGGGAACATCGGGGAGCTGTTTTTT. Its translation is CASSTGLAGNIGELFF. The chain links TRBV5-1 to TRBJ2-2; 12 bases match TRBD2. This CDR3 comprises 16 residues. Germline V gives CDR1 SGHRS, CDR2 YFSETQ. Based on the CDR3 plus reference TRBV5-1 and TRBJ2-2, the full variable domain is KAGVTQTPRYLIKTRGQQVTLSCSPISGHRSVSWYQQTPGQGLQFLFEYFSETQRNKGNFPGRFSGRQFSNSRSEMNVSTLELGDSALYLCASSTGLAGNIGELFFGEGSRLTVL.

The chain is built from TRBV5-1 and TRBJ2-1, with D maybe TRBD2 (6 bases). CDR1 is SGHRS and CDR2 is YFSETQ in the germline V gene. Trimming took 7 bases from V and 0 from J, leaving 20 bases between them. CDR3 length: 17 residues. The CDR3 loop reads CASLAGDSGHSYNEQFF. The DNA for the CDR3 is TGCGCCAGCCTCGCTGGAGATAGCGGTCACTCCTACAATGAGCAGTTCTTC.

This rearrangement joins TRBV27 to TRBJ2-1, with 8 bases identical to TRBD2. Trimming cost V 4 bases and J 3 bases; bases outside gene matches: 11. CDR3 size: 17 residues. The V gene's germline CDR1 is MNHEY and CDR2 SMNVEV (reference sequence). The CDR3 nucleotides are TGTGCCAGCAGTTCGCCGGGACTAGGATTCAACTACAATGAGCAGTTCTTC. Protein sequence: CASSSPGLGFNYNEQFF.

This chain links TRBV6-5 with TRBJ1-2, with 7 bases aligning to TRBD1. The CDR3 runs 13 residues. Germline V gene sequence: CDR1 MNHEY, CDR2 SVGAGI. V shed 7 bases and J 4 bases; nucleotides not matched to a gene: 6. CDR3 loop: CASTSDRVYGYTF. The CDR3 DNA reads TGTGCCAGCACCTCAGACAGGGTCTATGGCTACACCTTC.